This T cell receptor beta chain was recorded in a study of T cell changes during pregnancy in multiple sclerosis (dated by TCRdb to the late 2010s). Regarding the study in general: Changes in the T cell repertoire over the course of pregnancy were examined in this study in women with multiple sclerosis.

A few counts support this clone. What antigen it recognizes has not been identified. The record has no base qualities; no much larger clone is one base away. The library came from the immunoSEQ multiplex PCR assay. Held by TCRdb, this immuneACCESS table contains in-frame sequences only and omits some clones. Under half of the omission traces to an unresolved V gene where checked; the cause of the rest is unknown. The sample table holds 60,000 or so clones, of which about 86% were seen once. Of the sample, about 5% is held by the ten largest clones. Sequencing was carried out using peripheral blood from another person, used as feeder cells. The sequence came from a human donor whose cells served as feeder cells for cultures in a pregnancy study.

The sequence in DNA is TGTGCCAGTATTACAAGGGGTCTGGACACTGAAGCTTTCTTT. This gives the protein CASITRGLDTEAFF. The chain employs TRBV19 and TRBJ1-1; the D gene is perhaps TRBD1, from 5 matching bases. CDR1 and CDR2 (LNHDA, SQIVND) derive from the germline V gene (reference sequence). V is cut by 7 bases and J by 3 bases, and the space between the germline ends is 15 bases. Including cysteine and phenylalanine, the CDR3 has 14 amino acids. The DNA shown is the 42-base CDR3, in frame from base 1.